This entry lists 25 T cell receptor beta chains sequenced from one sample in a study of T cells in Graves' hyperthyroidism and ophthalmopathy. Amplification targeted TCR beta CDR3 regions from RNA transcripts. The study used the HTBI primer set for a first-round RT-PCR of the TCR CDR3. MiXCR was run by TCRdb on the multiplex PCR reads, yielding one entry per CDR3 protein. The sample records 300,000 to 500,000 distinct CDR3 sequences, around 15% being singletons. The sequenced sample was blood. The receptors derive from a man in his forties or fifties with Graves' ophthalmopathy.

This clonotype occurred many times. V and J are TRBV20-1 and TRBJ2-3; 9 nucleotides line up with TRBD2. The CDR3 loop spans 14 amino acids. The germline gives CDR1 DFQATT, CDR2 SNEGSKA (reference sequence). The V gene end was trimmed by 6 bases and the J gene end by 1 base; junction bases not matched to a gene: 5. The CDR3 sequence: CSAGWTSGTDTQYF. The CDR3 bases are TGCAGTGCCGGTTGGACTAGCGGCACAGATACGCAGTATTTT.

This clonotype was counted at least ten times. This sequence joins TRBV30 and TRBJ1-5; unclear D gene. The CDR3 extends over 14 amino acids. Trimming left V 0 bases short and J 3 bases short, with 9 bases between. CDR1 is GTSNPN, CDR2 SVGIG, per germline (reference sequence). The CDR3 DNA reads as TGTGCCTGGAGTGTACTAGGTGTCAATCAGCCCCAGCATTTT. Translated: CAWSVLGVNQPQHF.

At least ten counts were recorded for this clonotype. The V gene is TRBV5-1, the J gene TRBJ2-7; 7 bases agree with TRBD1. The CDR3 covers 16 residues. Per germline, CDR1 SGHRS and CDR2 YFSETQ. Trimming removed 0 bases from V and 4 bases from J; junction bases left unmatched: 10. In nucleotides, the CDR3 is TGCGCCAGCAGCTTGGTAGGACAGGAAGGGATGTACGAGCAGTACTTC. This gives the protein CASSLVGQEGMYEQYF. The whole variable domain, filled in from reference TRBV5-1 and TRBJ2-7, reads KAGVTQTPRYLIKTRGQQVTLSCSPISGHRSVSWYQQTPGQGLQFLFEYFSETQRNKGNFPGRFSGRQFSNSRSEMNVSTLELGDSALYLCASSLVGQEGMYEQYFGPGTRLTVT.

Many counts were recorded for this clonotype. This chain joins TRBV2 and TRBJ2-1; 10 bases fit TRBD2. CDR1 and CDR2 (germline): SNHLY, FYNNEI. Trimming removed 5 bases from V and 9 bases from J; junction bases left unmatched: 4. This CDR3 is built from 13 residues. The DNA of the CDR3 is TGTGCCAGCAGTCAGAGCGGGAGGGGTGAGCAGTTCTTC. It specifies CASSQSGRGEQFF.

This clonotype was seen many times. The chain couples TRBV6-1 to TRBJ2-5; the match to TRBD1 covers 8 bases. The germline V gene has CDR1 MNHNS and CDR2 SASEGT. The CDR3 has 15 amino acids. After removal of 9 bases from V and 5 bases from J, the junction contained 14 bases not matched to a gene. CDR3 sequence: CASSRTRTGLETQYF. DNA for the CDR3: TGTGCCAGTAGCCGTACGCGGACAGGGTTGGAGACCCAGTACTTC.

The chain couples TRBV11-2 to TRBJ2-2, with 9 bases matching TRBD2. The CDR3 is 18 residues long. The germline V gene has CDR1 SGHAT and CDR2 FQNNGV. V gave up 1 base and J gave up 6 bases; unmatched junction bases: 12. CDR3 sequence (DNA): TGTGCCAGCAGCTTAGTACTAACCCAGCGGGAGGACTCCGGGGAGCTGTTTTTT. This translates into CASSLVLTQREDSGELFF.

This clonotype was picked up many times. The chain is built from TRBV11-2 and TRBJ2-7; 9 bases map to TRBD2. Germline lookup yields CDR1 SGHAT and CDR2 FQNNGV. CDR3 length: 16 residues. V lost 0 bases, J lost 4 bases, and 7 bases stayed unmatched. The CDR3 DNA reads TGTGCCAGCAGCTTAGATCAAGCGGGAGGAAGGTACGAGCAGTACTTC. Translated: CASSLDQAGGRYEQYF.

The V gene is TRBV29-1, the J gene TRBJ2-4; D perhaps matches TRBD2 (5 bases). Germline V gene lookup returns CDR1 SQVTM and CDR2 ANQGSEA. The length of the CDR3 is 14 residues. The germline V and J ends were trimmed by 4 bases and 1 base, with 11 bases remaining between them. DNA for the CDR3: TGCAGCGTTGCCCGGGGTTTGGCCAAAAACATTCAGTACTTC. Protein product: CSVARGLAKNIQYF.

In this sample, this clonotype turned up many times. The chain recombines TRBV12-3 or TRBV12-4 with TRBJ2-3; tentatively, D is TRBD1 (5 bases). The CDR3 contains 11 residues. V was trimmed by 7 bases and J by 6 bases, leaving 8 bases between them. CDR3 amino acids: CASTPGDTQYF. CDR3 nucleotides: TGTGCCAGCACCCCAGGGGATACGCAGTATTTT.

In its sample, this clonotype was seen many times. The genes are TRBV11-1 and TRBJ2-1, with TRBD2 identical over 10 bases. V shed 6 bases, J shed 3 bases, and the junction held 5 bases outside the gene matches. Germline values: CDR1 SGHAT, CDR2 FQDESV (reference sequence). This CDR3 spans 15 amino acids. CDR3 bases: TGTGCCAGCAGTTATAGCGGGAGGAACTACAATGAGCAGTTCTTC. It codes for CASSYSGRNYNEQFF.

V gene TRBV9 combines with J gene TRBJ2-7; 7 bases align to TRBD1. The CDR3 is 12 amino acids. The germline gives CDR1 SGDLS, CDR2 YYNGEE. V was clipped by 0 bases and J by 10 bases; unmatched bases: 4. CDR3 loop: CASSVETGDQYF. The DNA for the CDR3 is TGTGCCAGCAGCGTAGAAACAGGGGATCAGTACTTC.

CDR3 coding DNA: TGTGCCAGCAGCAAAAGGACAGACGATGGCTACACCTTC. Residues: CASSKRTDDGYTF. The rearrangement links TRBV7-9 to TRBJ1-2; tentatively, D is TRBD1 (6 bases). The CDR3 is made up of 13 amino acids. V lost 5 bases and J 6 bases, leaving 13 bases between the germline ends. The germline V gene has CDR1 SEHNR and CDR2 FQNEAQ (reference sequence).

The chain links TRBV29-1 to TRBJ2-7; 7 nucleotides agree with TRBD1. The V gene's germline CDR1 is SQVTM and CDR2 ANQGSEA. Unmatched junction bases numbered 10, after V lost 6 bases and J lost 5 bases. The CDR3 consists of 13 residues. CDR3: CSVGTARVDEQYF. In DNA form, the CDR3 reads TGCAGCGTAGGGACAGCTAGGGTAGACGAGCAGTACTTC.

The chain couples TRBV3-1 to TRBJ1-6; the D gene is possibly TRBD1 (6 bases). Trimming cost V 4 bases and J 10 bases, with 20 bases left between them. Germline values: CDR1 LGHDT, CDR2 YNNKEL (reference sequence). The CDR3 spans 16 residues. CDR3 loop: CASSLPDPGGLSPLHF. DNA for the CDR3: TGTGCCAGCAGCCTCCCCGACCCCGGGGGGCTATCACCCCTCCACTTT.

This clonotype has a count of ten or more. The CDR3 region has the DNA TGTGCCAGCAGCATCCTACAGGGGGCTATATCCTACGAGCAGTACTTC. Protein sequence: CASSILQGAISYEQYF. The chain links TRBV11-2 to TRBJ2-7; TRBD1 agrees at 9 bases. Per germline, CDR1 SGHAT and CDR2 FQNNGV. Trimming removed 5 bases from V and 1 base from J; junction bases left unmatched: 9. This CDR3 region has 16 residues.

This clonotype was recorded a few times. The chain employs TRBV7-2 and TRBJ1-2; D gene unclear. CDR3 length: 15 amino acids. Germline CDR1 reads SGHTA; CDR2 reads FQGNSA. With 5 bases removed from V and 1 base from J, the gap between germline ends came to 14 bases. The CDR3 is CASSTTANNNYGYTF. Written as DNA, the CDR3 is TGTGCCAGCAGCACCACAGCGAATAATAACTATGGCTACACCTTC.

This clonotype appeared a few times. This sequence joins TRBV19 and TRBJ2-1; D possibly corresponds to TRBD1 (5 bases). CDR1 LNHDA and CDR2 SQIVND come from the germline V gene (reference sequence). The CDR3 consists of 14 residues. V lost 7 bases and J 8 bases, leaving 18 bases between the germline ends. The CDR3 reads CASTSGRVSHEQFF. DNA of the CDR3: TGTGCCAGTACCTCGGGCAGGGTGAGCCATGAGCAGTTCTTC.

This clonotype came up once. One end of the junction fails to match germline, which may point to a read error. The rearrangement uses TRBV27 and TRBJ2-5; 14 nucleotides align to TRBD2. Germline lookup yields CDR1 MNHEY and CDR2 SMNVEV (reference sequence). This CDR3 is 18 amino acids long. As DNA, the CDR3 is TGTGCCAGCAGTTTATTGGGACTAGCGGGAGTAGGTCAAGAGACCCAGCACTTC. Translating gives CASSLLGLAGVGQETQHF.

This clonotype was seen many times. This sequence joins TRBV20-1 and TRBJ1-1, with TRBD1 identical over 10 bases. The ends lost 5 bases at V and 1 base at J; junction bases unmatched: 7. CDR3 length: 15 residues. CDR1 is DFQATT, CDR2 SNEGSKA, per germline (reference sequence). CDR3 amino acids: CSARQGAVGNTEAFF. CDR3 coding DNA: TGCAGTGCTCGACAGGGGGCCGTGGGGAACACTGAAGCTTTCTTT.

This clonotype was seen a handful of times. The chain employs TRBV15 and TRBJ1-1; possible D gene TRBD1, 5 bases. V lost 3 bases to trimming and J lost 0 bases, with 11 bases between them. CDR3 length equals 15 residues. Per the germline V gene, CDR1 is LNHNV and CDR2 is YYDKDF (reference sequence). CDR3 region: CATSSPRDLNTEAFF. Here the CDR3 DNA reads TGTGCCACCAGCAGTCCACGGGACCTGAACACTGAAGCTTTCTTT.

The J gene is TRBJ2-7, the V gene TRBV5-1; 9 positions agree with TRBD1. V lost 4 bases and J lost 4; bases outside the gene matches: 9. This CDR3 contains 15 residues. CDR1 is SGHRS, CDR2 YFSETQ, per germline. The CDR3 loop is CASSDPGQGWYEQYF. The CDR3 DNA reads as TGCGCCAGCAGCGACCCCGGACAGGGGTGGTACGAGCAGTACTTC.

This clonotype was seen many times. The chain has TRBV20-1 and TRBJ1-1; D is unclear. The CDR3 runs to 13 residues. V was pared by 5 bases and J by 0 bases, with 10 bases between. CDR1 is DFQATT and CDR2 is SNEGSKA in the germline V gene (reference sequence). CDR3 coding DNA: TGCAGTGCTCCCCCCTCGGTGAACACTGAAGCTTTCTTT. Its translation is CSAPPSVNTEAFF.

This chain joins TRBV20-1 and TRBJ2-2, with 9 bases fitting TRBD2. Per germline, CDR1 DFQATT and CDR2 SNEGSKA (reference sequence). The ends lost 2 bases at V and 0 bases at J; junction bases unmatched: 13. The CDR3 runs 19 residues. CDR3 residues: CSARKTSGDASPNTGELFF. The CDR3 region has the DNA TGCAGTGCTAGAAAGACTAGCGGAGATGCTTCGCCGAACACCGGGGAGCTGTTTTTT.

Worth noting for this clonotype: A much larger clone differs from this one at a single base, so this may be a read error. The CDR3 region has the DNA TGTGCCGGCAGTGGACCTAGCAATGAGCAGTTCTTC. This sequence encodes CAGSGPSNEQFF. The rearrangement joins TRBV27 to TRBJ2-1; D not certain. The CDR3 has 12 residues. Germline V gene lookup returns CDR1 MNHEY and CDR2 SMNVEV (reference sequence).

This clonotype was seen only a few times. This chain connects TRBV30 to TRBJ1-4; no firm D call. Germline assignment: CDR1 GTSNPN and CDR2 SVGIG (reference sequence). The CDR3 runs to 16 residues. Trimming left V 2 bases short and J 12 bases short, with 25 bases between. This CDR3 is CAWSSGGSFVKNQLFF. For the CDR3, the DNA is TGTGCCTGGAGTTCTGGCGGTAGTTTCGTCAAGAACCAACTGTTTTTT. Full variable domain (outside the CDR3, taken from reference TRBV30 and TRBJ1-4): SQTIHQWPATLVQPVGSPLSLECTVEGTSNPNLYWYRQAAGRGLQLLFYSVGIGQISSEVPQNLSASRPQDRQFILSSKKLLLSDSGFYLCAWSSGGSFVKNQLFFGSGTQLSVL.